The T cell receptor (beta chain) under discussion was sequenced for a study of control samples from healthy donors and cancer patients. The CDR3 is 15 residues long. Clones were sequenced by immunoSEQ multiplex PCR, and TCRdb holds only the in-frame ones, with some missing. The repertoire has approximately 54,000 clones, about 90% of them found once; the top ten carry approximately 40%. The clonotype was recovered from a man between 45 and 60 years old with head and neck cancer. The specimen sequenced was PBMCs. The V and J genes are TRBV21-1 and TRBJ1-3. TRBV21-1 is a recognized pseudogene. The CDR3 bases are TGTGCCAGCAGCAAAAGACCGGGGCGGGGAAACACCATATATTTT. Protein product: CASSKRPGRGNTIYF.